The rows below give T cell receptor beta chains drawn from one sample of a study of blood T cell repertoires in COVID-19. The data were produced by immunoSEQ multiplex PCR, yet TCRdb's version contains in-frame clones alone and is incomplete. The sample lists around 170,000 clones, under 90% occurring once. Source material: PBMCs or T cells enriched from blood (not recorded which). These receptors were obtained from a man in his fifties who had recovered from COVID-19. Each CDR3 is given with its conserved first and last residue. The order of the fields is clone size, V gene, J gene, CDR3 protein. The listing skips clone size in some rows; elsewhere it reads once, few, many or a size class.

-	TRBV7-6	TRBJ1-3	CASSLSGYSGNTIYF
-	TRBV27	TRBJ2-7	CASRTHLKSYEQYF
-	TRBV9	TRBJ1-1	CASSAGTGGSEAFF
-	TRBV4-3	TRBJ1-2	CASSQEPDRQGYTF
-	TRBV7-6	TRBJ2-1	CASSLGSGTLSYNEQFF
-	TRBV12-5	TRBJ2-7	CASGIQNYEQYF
once	TRBV11-3	TRBJ1-1	CASGNTPGEAFF
-	TRBV11-2	TRBJ1-1	CASSWGQGALEAFF
-	TRBV2	TRBJ2-7	CASSEYGTIHYEQYF
-	TRBV6-6	TRBJ2-4	CASGSFFEAKNIQYF
-	TRBV5-1	TRBJ2-1	CASSPSSGGPNEQFF
-	TRBV30	TRBJ1-5	CAWSVGGSNQPQHF
-	TRBV5-5	TRBJ2-3	CASSSGMGSTDTQYF
medium-sized	TRBV5-4	TRBJ1-2	CASSLAGSAYGYTF
-	TRBV5-1	TRBJ2-7	CASSRGFDEQYF
once	TRBV11-2	TRBJ1-2	CASSSRDSYGYTF
-	TRBV27	TRBJ2-7	CASSLLGSGLYEQYF
-	TRBV9	TRBJ1-2	CASSVDLRGSYGYTF
-	TRBV28	TRBJ1-4	CASSFLQGGKLFF
few	TRBV7-9	TRBJ1-1	CASSLTPPGTGQAFF
-	TRBV11-3	TRBJ1-1	CASSAGRGREAFF
-	TRBV7-6	TRBJ2-7	CASSLAPSGGAHEQYF
-	TRBV30	TRBJ2-7	CAWSIQGYEQYF
-	TRBV11-2	TRBJ1-1	CASSFSDREAFF
-	TRBV5-1	TRBJ2-7	CASSTASYEQYF
-	TRBV9	TRBJ1-3	CASSEQGAQGNTIYF
-	TRBV7-2	TRBJ2-7	CASSIQIGTGDPYEQYF
-	TRBV18	TRBJ1-1	CASSPSRTGDTEAFF
few	TRBV3-1/TRBV3-2	TRBJ1-3	CASSPDRGGHSGNTIYF
-	TRBV7-7	TRBJ2-6	CATGSGQPGTGANVLTF
-	TRBV11-2	TRBJ2-1	CASSTDRGSYNEQFF
-	TRBV10-3	TRBJ1-2	CAISPSPNYGYTF
few	TRBV5-1	TRBJ2-7	CASSLLRGLEYEQYF
-	TRBV7-9	TRBJ1-5	CASSSAGESYNQPQHF
-	TRBV9	TRBJ2-3	CASSVESQDYTQYF
-	TRBV6-2/TRBV6-3	TRBJ2-1	CASSYARDLNNEQFF
-	TRBV25-1	TRBJ2-3	CASSEVRAGLQRF
-	TRBV11-1	TRBJ1-1	CASSLTRRGEAFF
-	TRBV24-1	TRBJ1-1	CATSDLRGSEAFF
-	TRBV6-5	TRBJ1-3	CASTETVNSGNTIYF
-	TRBV7-3	TRBJ2-1	CASSSSSPGLGVYEQFF
-	TRBV6-5	TRBJ1-2	CASSDRGHNYGYTF
-	TRBV6-5	TRBJ1-5	CASSYGRGWEPQHF